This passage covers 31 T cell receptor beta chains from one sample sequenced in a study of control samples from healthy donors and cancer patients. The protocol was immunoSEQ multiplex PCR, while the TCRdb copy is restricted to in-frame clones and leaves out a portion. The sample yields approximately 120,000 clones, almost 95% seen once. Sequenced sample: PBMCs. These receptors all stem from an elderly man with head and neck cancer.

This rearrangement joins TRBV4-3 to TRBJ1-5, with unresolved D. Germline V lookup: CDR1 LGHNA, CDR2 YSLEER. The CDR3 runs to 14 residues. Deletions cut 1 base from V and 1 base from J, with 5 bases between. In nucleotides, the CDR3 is TGCGCCAGCAGCCAAGGACTAAGCAATCAGCCCCAGCATTTT. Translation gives CASSQGLSNQPQHF.

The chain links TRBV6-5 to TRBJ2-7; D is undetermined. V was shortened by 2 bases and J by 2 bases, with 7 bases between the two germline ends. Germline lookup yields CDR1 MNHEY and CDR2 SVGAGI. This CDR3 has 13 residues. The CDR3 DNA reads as TGTGCCAGCAGTTACCAGAGAACCTACGAGCAGTACTTC. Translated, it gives CASSYQRTYEQYF.

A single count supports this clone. As DNA, the CDR3 is TGTGCCAGCAGCTTTGTCCCGGGACAGGGTTCAGGGGCCAACGTCCTGACTTTC. It specifies CASSFVPGQGSGANVLTF. The V call is TRBV11-2, the J call TRBJ2-6; 9 bases are shared with TRBD1. The germline V gene encodes CDR1 SGHAT and CDR2 FQNNGV. The J segment lost 4 bases and the V segment lost 3 bases, leaving 10 bases of the junction unmatched. The CDR3 contains 18 residues.

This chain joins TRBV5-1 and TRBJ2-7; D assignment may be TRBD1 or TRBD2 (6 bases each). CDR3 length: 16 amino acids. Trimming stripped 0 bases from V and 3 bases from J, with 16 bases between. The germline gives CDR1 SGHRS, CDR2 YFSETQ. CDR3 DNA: TGCGCCAGCAGCTTGGTGGGGACCAGGGGACTCTACGAGCAGTACTTC. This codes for CASSLVGTRGLYEQYF.

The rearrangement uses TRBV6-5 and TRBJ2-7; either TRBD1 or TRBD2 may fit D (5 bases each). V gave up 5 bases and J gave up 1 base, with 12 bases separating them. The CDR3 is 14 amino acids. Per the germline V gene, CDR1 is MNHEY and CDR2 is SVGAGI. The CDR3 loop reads CASSRGRPSYEQYF. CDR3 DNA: TGTGCCAGCAGTAGGGGACGGCCTTCCTACGAGCAGTACTTC.

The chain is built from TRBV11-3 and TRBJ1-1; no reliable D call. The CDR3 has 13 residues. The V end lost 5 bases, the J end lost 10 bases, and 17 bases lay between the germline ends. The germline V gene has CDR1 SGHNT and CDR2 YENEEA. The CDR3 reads CASSPRHLGRAFF. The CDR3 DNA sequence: TGTGCCAGCAGCCCCAGACACCTCGGGAGAGCTTTCTTT.

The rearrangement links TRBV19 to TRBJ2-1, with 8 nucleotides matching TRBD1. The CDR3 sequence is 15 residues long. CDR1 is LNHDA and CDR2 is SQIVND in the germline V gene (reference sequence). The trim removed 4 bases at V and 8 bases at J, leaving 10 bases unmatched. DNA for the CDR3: TGTGCCAGTAGTACAGACAGGGGTTCCAGCGATGAGCAGTTCTTC. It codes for CASSTDRGSSDEQFF.

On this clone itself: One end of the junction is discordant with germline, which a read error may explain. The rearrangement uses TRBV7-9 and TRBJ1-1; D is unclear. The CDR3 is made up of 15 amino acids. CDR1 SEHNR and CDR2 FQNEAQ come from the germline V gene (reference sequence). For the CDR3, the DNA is TGTGCCAGCAGCTTAGTTCGACCGCCGAACAGTGAAGCTTTCTTT. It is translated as CASSLVRPPNSEAFF. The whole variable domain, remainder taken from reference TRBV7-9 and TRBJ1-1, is DTGVSQNPRHKITKRGQNVTFRCDPISEHNRLYWYRQTLGQGPEFLTYFQNEAQLEKSRLLSDRFSAERPKGSFSTLEIQRTEQGDSAMYLCASSLVRPPNSEAFFGQGTRLTVV.

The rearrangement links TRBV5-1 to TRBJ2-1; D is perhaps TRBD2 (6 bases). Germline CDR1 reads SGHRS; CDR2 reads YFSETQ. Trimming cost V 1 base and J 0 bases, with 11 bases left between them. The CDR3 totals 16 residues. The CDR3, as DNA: TGCGCCAGCAGCTTGCGGGCGGGGAGCTCCTACAATGAGCAGTTCTTC. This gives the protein CASSLRAGSSYNEQFF.

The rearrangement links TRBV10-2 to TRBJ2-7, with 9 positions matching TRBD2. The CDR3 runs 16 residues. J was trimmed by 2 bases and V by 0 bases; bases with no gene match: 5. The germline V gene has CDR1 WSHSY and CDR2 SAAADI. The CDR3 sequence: CASSESIAGVAYEQYF. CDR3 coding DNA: TGCGCCAGCAGTGAGTCCATAGCGGGAGTCGCCTACGAGCAGTACTTC.

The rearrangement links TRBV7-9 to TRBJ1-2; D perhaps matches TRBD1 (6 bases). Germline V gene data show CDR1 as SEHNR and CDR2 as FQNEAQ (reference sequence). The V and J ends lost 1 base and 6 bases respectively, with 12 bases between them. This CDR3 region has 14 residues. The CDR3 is CASSLGSRDNGYTF. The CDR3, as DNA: TGTGCCAGCAGCTTAGGCTCCAGGGACAATGGCTACACCTTC.

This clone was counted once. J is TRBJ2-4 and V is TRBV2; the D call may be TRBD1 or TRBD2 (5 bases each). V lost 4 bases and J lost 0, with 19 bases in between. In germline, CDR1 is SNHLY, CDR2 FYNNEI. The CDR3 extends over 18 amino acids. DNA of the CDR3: TGTGCCAGCAGTGGGGGCAGGAGATTCGGACTAGCCAAAAACATTCAGTACTTC. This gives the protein CASSGGRRFGLAKNIQYF.

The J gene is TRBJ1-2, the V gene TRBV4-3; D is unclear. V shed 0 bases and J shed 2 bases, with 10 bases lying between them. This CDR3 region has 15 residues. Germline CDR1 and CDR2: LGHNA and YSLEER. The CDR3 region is CASSQDSNANYGYTF. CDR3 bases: TGCGCCAGCAGCCAAGATTCGAATGCGAACTATGGCTACACCTTC.

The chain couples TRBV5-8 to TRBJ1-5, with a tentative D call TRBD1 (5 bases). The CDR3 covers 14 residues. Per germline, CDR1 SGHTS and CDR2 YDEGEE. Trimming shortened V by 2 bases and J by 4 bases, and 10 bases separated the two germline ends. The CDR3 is CASSLIQGNQPQHF. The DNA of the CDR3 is TGTGCCAGCAGCTTAATCCAGGGAAATCAGCCCCAGCATTTT.

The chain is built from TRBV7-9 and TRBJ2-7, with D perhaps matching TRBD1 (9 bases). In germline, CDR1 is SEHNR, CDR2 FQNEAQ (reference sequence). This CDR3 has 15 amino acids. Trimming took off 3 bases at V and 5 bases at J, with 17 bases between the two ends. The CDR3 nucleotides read TGTGCCAGCAGCTTTAGCGGGGACAGGGCCCACGAGCAGTACTTC. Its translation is CASSFSGDRAHEQYF.

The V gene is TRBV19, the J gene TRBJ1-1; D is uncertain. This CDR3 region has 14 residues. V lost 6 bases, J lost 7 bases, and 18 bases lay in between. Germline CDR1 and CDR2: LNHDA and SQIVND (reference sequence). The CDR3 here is CASRGRAGFGEAFF. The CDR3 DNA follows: TGTGCCAGTAGGGGGAGAGCGGGGTTCGGTGAAGCTTTCTTT.

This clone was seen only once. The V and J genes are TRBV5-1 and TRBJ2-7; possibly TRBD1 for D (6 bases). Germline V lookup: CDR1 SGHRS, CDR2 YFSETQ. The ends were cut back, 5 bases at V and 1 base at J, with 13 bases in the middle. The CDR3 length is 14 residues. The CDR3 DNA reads TGCGCCAGCAGTTTCGGGACACCGTCCTACGAGCAGTACTTC. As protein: CASSFGTPSYEQYF.

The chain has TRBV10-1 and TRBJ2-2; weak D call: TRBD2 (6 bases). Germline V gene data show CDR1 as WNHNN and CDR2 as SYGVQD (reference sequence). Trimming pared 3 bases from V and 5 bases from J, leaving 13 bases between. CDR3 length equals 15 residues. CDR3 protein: CASSENRGGTGELFF. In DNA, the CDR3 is TGCGCCAGCAGTGAAAACAGAGGAGGGACCGGGGAGCTGTTTTTT.

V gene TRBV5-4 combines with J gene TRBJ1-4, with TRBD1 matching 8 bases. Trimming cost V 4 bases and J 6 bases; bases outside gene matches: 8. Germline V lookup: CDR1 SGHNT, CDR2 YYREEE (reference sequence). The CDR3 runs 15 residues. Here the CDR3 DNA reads TGTGCCAGCAGCGGGTCGGGACAGGTTCATGAAAAACTGTTTTTT. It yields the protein CASSGSGQVHEKLFF.

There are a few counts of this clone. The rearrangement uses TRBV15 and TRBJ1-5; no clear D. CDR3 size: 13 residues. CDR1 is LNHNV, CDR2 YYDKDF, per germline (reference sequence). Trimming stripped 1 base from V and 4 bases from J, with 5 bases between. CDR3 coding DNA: TGTGCCACCAGCAGAGTCCTAAATCAGCCCCAGCATTTT. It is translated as CATSRVLNQPQHF.

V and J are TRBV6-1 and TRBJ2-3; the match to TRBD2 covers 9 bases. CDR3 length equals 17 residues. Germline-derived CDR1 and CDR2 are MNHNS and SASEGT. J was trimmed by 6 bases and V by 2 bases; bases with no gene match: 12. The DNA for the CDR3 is TGTGCCAGCAGTGAACCCCCGGGTAGCGGGGGCAGGGATACGCAGTATTTT. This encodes CASSEPPGSGGRDTQYF.

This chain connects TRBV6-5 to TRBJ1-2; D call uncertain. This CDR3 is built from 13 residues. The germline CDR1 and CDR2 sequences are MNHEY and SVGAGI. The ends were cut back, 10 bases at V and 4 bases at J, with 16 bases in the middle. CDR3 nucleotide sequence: TGTGCCACCTTAACCCCAGGTAGCTATGGCTACACCTTC. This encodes CATLTPGSYGYTF.

CDR3 protein: CATSDAGDGETQYF. The CDR3 bases are TGTGCCACCAGTGATGCGGGAGATGGGGAGACCCAGTACTTC. The chain is built from TRBV24-1 and TRBJ2-5; TRBD2 aligns across 7 bases. J lost 5 bases, V lost 3 bases, and 5 bases had no gene match. This CDR3 comprises 14 residues. The germline V gene has CDR1 KGHDR and CDR2 SFDVKD.

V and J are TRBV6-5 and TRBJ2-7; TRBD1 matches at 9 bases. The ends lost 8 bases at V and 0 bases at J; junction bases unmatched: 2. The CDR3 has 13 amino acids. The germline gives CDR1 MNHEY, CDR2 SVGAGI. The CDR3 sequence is CASDRGFSYEQYF. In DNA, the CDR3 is TGTGCCAGCGACAGGGGGTTCTCCTACGAGCAGTACTTC.

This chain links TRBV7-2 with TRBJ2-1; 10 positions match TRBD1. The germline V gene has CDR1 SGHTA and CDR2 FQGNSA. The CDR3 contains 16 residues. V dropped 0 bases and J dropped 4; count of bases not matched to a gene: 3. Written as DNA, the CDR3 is TGTGCCAGCAGCTTAGCAGGGACAGGGGTTTACAATGAGCAGTTCTTC. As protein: CASSLAGTGVYNEQFF.

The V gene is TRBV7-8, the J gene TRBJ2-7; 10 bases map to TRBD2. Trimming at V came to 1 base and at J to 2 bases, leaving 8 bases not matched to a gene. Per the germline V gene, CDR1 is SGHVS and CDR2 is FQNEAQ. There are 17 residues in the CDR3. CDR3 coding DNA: TGTGCCAGCAGCTTAGGGCCCGGACTAGCGGCGCCCTACGAGCAGTACTTC. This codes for CASSLGPGLAAPYEQYF.

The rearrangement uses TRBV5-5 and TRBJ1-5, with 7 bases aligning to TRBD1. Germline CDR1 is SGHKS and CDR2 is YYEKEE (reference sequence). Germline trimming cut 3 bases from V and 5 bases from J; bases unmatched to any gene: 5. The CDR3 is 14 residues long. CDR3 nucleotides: TGTGCCAGCAGCTCGGGACAGATCGATCAGCCCCAGCATTTT. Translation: CASSSGQIDQPQHF.

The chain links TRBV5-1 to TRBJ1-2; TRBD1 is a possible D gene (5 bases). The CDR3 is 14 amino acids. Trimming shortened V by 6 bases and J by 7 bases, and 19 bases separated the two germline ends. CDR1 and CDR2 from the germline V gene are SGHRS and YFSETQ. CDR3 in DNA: TGCGCCAGCAAATCCGTTCAGGGACGGGGTGGCTACACCTTC. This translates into CASKSVQGRGGYTF.

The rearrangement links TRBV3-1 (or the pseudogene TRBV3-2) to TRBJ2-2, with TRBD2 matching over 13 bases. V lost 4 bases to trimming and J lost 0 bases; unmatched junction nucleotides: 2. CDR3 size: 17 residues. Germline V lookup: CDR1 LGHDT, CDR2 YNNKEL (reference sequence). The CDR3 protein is CASSPTSGGANTGELFF. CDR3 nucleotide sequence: TGTGCCAGCAGCCCAACTAGCGGGGGGGCGAACACCGGGGAGCTGTTTTTT.

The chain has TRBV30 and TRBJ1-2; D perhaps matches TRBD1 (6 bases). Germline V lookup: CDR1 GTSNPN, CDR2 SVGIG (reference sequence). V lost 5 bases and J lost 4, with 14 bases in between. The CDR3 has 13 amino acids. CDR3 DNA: TGTGCCTGGGGGGGCCGGGGGGCCTATGGCTACACCTTC. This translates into CAWGGRGAYGYTF.

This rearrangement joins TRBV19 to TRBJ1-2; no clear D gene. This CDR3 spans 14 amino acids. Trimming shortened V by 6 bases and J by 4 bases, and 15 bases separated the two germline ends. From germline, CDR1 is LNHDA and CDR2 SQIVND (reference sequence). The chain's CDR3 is CASSLAPGRYGYTF. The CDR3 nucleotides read TGTGCCAGTAGCCTAGCCCCGGGTCGCTATGGCTACACCTTC.